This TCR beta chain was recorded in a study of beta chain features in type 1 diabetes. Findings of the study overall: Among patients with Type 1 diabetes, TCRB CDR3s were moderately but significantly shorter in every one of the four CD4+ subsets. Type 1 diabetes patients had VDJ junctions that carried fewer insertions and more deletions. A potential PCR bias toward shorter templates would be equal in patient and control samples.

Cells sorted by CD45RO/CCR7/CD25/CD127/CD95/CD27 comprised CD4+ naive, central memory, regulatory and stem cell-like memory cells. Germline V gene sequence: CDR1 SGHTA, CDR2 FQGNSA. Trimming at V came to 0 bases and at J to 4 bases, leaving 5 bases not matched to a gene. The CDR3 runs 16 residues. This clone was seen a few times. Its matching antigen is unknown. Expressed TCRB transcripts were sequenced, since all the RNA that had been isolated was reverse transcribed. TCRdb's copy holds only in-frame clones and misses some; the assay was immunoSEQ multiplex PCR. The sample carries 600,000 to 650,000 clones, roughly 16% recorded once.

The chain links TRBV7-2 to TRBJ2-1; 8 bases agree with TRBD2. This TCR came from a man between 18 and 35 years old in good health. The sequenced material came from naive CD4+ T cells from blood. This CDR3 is CASSLALGGGYNEQFF. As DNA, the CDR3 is TGTGCCAGCAGCTTAGCGCTAGGCGGGGGGTACAATGAGCAGTTCTTC.